This T cell receptor beta chain was sequenced in a study of identical twins' blood T cells. This clonotype was seen a single time. The antigen remains unidentified. CDR3 length: 14 amino acids. The germline gives CDR1 ENHRY, CDR2 SYGVKD. V lost 7 bases and J lost 5; bases outside the gene matches: 9. Three pairs of healthy female monozygous twins were the donors. Each TCR cDNA library carried sample-specific barcodes on both ends. TCRdb ran MiXCR on the 5' RACE reads and lists one entry per CDR3 protein. The table records a few hundred thousand distinct CDR3 sequences, roughly 27% of them present only once. The study, taken as a whole, reports: Abundant TCRbeta CDR3s overlapped more between twins than with unrelated donors. Twins shared about as many clonotypes as their cloneset sizes predicted.

This chain connects TRBV10-3 to TRBJ1-2, with 8 bases aligning to TRBD1. The sequence was obtained from a woman aged 18 to 55 in good health. The sequencing input was PBMCs. The CDR3 loop is CAITVGQGPYGYTF. Here the CDR3 DNA reads TGTGCCATCACCGTCGGACAGGGACCTTATGGCTACACCTTC.